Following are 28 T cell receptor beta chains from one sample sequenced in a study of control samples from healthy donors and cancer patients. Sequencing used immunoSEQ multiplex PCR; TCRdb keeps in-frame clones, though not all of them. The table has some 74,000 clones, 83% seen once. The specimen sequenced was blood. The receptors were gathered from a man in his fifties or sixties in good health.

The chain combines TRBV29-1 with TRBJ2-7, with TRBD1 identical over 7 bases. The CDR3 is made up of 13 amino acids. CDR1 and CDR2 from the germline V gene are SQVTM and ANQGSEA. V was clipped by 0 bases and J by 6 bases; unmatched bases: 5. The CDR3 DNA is TGCAGCGTTGAAGACCCAGGACAGGTCGAGCAGTACTTC. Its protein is CSVEDPGQVEQYF.

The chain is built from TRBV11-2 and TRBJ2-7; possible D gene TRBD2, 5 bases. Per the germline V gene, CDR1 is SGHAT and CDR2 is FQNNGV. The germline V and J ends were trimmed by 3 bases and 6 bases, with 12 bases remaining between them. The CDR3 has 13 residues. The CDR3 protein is CASSFGGSLEQYF. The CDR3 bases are TGTGCCAGCAGCTTTGGTGGGAGTCTCGAGCAGTACTTC. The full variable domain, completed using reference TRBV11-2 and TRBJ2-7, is EAGVAQSPRYKIIEKRQSVAFWCNPISGHATLYWYQQILGQGPKLLIQFQNNGVVDDSQLPKDRFSAERLKGVDSTLKIQPAKLEDSAVYLCASSFGGSLEQYFGPGTRLTVT.

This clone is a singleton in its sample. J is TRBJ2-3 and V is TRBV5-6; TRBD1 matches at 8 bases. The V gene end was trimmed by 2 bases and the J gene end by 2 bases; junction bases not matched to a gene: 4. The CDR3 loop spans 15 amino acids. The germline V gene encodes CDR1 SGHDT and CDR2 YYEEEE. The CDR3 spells CASSFRGLNTDTQYF. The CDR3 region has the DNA TGTGCCAGCAGCTTCAGGGGGCTCAACACAGATACGCAGTATTTT.

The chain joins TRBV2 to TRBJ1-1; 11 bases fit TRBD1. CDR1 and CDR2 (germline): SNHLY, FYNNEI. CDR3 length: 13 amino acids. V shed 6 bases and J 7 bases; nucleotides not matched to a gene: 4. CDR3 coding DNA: TGTGCCAGCAGGAGGGACAGGGGGAATGAAGCTTTCTTT. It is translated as CASRRDRGNEAFF.

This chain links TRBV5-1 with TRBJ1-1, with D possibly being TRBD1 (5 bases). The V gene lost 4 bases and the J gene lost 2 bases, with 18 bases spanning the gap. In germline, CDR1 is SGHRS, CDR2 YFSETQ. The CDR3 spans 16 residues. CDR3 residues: CASSGAHGRINTEAFF. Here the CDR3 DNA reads TGCGCCAGCAGCGGGGCACACGGACGGATAAACACTGAAGCTTTCTTT.

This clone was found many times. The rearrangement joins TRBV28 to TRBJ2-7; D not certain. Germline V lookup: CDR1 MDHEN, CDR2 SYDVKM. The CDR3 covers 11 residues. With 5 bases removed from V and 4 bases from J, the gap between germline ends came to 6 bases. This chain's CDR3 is CASSNQYEQYF. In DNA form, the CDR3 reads TGTGCCAGCAGTAACCAGTACGAGCAGTACTTC.

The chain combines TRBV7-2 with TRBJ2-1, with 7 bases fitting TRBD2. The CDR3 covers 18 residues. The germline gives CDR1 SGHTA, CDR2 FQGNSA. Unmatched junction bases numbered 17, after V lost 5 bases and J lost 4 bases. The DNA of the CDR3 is TGTGCCAGCAGCCAGAGCCTAGCAGGAGGGAGGGGATACAATGAGCAGTTCTTC. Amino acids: CASSQSLAGGRGYNEQFF. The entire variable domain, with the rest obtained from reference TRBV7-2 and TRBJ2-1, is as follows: GAGVSQSPSNKVTEKGKDVELRCDPISGHTALYWYRQSLGQGLEFLIYFQGNSAPDKSGLPSDRFSAERTGGSVSTLTIQRTQQEDSAVYLCASSQSLAGGRGYNEQFFGPGTRLTVL.

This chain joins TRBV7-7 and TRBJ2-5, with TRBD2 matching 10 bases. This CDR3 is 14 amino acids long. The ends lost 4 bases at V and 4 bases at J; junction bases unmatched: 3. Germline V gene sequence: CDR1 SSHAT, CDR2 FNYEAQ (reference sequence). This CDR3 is CASSYSGRRETQYF. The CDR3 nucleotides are TGTGCCAGCAGCTATAGCGGGAGGAGAGAGACCCAGTACTTC.

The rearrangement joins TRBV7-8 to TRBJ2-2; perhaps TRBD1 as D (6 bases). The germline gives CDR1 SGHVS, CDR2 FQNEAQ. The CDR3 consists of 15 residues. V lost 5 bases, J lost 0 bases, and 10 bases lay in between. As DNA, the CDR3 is TGTGCCAGCAGCCCCCGGACAGCGAACACCGGGGAGCTGTTTTTT. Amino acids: CASSPRTANTGELFF. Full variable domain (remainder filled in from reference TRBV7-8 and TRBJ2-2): GAGVSQSPRYKVAKRGQDVALRCDPISGHVSLFWYQQALGQGPEFLTYFQNEAQLDKSGLPSDRFFAERPEGSVSTLKIQRTQQEDSAVYLCASSPRTANTGELFFGEGSRLTVL.

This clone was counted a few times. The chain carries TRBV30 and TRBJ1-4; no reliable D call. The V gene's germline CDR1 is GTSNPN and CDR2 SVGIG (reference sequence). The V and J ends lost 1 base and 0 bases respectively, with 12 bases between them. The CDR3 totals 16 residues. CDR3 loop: CAWSGAYPATNEKLFF. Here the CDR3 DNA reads TGTGCCTGGAGTGGGGCATACCCCGCAACTAATGAAAAACTGTTTTTT. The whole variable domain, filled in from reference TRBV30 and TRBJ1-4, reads SQTIHQWPATLVQPVGSPLSLECTVEGTSNPNLYWYRQAAGRGLQLLFYSVGIGQISSEVPQNLSASRPQDRQFILSSKKLLLSDSGFYLCAWSGAYPATNEKLFFGSGTQLSVL.

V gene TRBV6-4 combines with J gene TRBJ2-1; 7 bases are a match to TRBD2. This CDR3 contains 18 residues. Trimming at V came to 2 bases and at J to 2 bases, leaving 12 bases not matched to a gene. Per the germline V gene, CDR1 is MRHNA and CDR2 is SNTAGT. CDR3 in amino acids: CASSDEAGLSRAYNEQFF. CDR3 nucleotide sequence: TGTGCCAGCAGTGACGAAGCGGGGCTGAGTCGGGCCTACAATGAGCAGTTCTTC.

Here the CDR3 DNA reads TGTGCCAGCTCACCAACGGGCGGGAGACTCACAGATACGCAGTATTTT. This gives the protein CASSPTGGRLTDTQYF. The J gene is TRBJ2-3, the V gene TRBV18, with 7 nucleotides matching TRBD2. This CDR3 is 16 amino acids long. Unmatched junction bases numbered 7, after V lost 2 bases and J lost 2 bases. Germline CDR1 KGHSH, CDR2 LQKENI.

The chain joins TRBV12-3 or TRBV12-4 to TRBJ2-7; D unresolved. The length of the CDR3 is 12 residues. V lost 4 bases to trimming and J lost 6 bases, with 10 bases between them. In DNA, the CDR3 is TGTGCCAGCAGTTATCATATGGGCGAGCAGTACTTC. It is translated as CASSYHMGEQYF.

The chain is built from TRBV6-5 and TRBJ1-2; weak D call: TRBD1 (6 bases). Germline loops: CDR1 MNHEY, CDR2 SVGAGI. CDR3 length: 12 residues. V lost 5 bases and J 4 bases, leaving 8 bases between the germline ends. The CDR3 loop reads CASSKQGYGYTF. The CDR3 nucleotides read TGTGCCAGCAGTAAACAGGGCTATGGCTACACCTTC.

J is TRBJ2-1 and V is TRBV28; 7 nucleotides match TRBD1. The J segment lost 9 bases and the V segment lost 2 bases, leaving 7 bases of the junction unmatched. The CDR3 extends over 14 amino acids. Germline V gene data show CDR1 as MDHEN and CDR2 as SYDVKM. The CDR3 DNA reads TGTGCCAGCAGTTTAGACAGGGTGAGAGGTGAGCAGTTCTTC. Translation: CASSLDRVRGEQFF.

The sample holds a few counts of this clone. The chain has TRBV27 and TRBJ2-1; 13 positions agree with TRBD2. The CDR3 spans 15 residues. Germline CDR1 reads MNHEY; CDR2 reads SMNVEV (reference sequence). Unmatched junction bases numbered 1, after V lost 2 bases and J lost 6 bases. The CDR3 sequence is CASSLGTSGINEQFF. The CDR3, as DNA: TGTGCCAGCAGTTTAGGGACTAGCGGGATCAATGAGCAGTTCTTC.

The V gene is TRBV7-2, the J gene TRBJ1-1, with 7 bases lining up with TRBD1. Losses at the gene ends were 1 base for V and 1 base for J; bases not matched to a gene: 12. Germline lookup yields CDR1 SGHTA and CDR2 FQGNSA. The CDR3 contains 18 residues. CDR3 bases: TGTGCCAGCAGCTTAGTCCCGTTCACAGGGGCCGAGAACACTGAAGCTTTCTTT. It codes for CASSLVPFTGAENTEAFF.

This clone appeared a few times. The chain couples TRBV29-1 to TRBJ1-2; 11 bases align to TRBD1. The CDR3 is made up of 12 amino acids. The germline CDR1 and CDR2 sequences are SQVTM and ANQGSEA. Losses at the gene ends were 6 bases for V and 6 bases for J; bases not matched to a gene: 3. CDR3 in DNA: TGCAGCGTGGGGGACAGGGGGAATGGCTACACCTTC. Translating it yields CSVGDRGNGYTF.

The CDR3 here is CASNSGIGGEQYF. Here the CDR3 DNA reads TGTGCCAGCAACTCCGGGATCGGGGGCGAGCAGTACTTC. The chain joins TRBV6-6 to TRBJ2-7, with D tentatively TRBD2 (6 bases). In germline, CDR1 is MNHNY, CDR2 SVGAGI (reference sequence). This CDR3 is built from 13 residues. The germline V and J ends were trimmed by 7 bases and 6 bases, with 16 bases remaining between them.

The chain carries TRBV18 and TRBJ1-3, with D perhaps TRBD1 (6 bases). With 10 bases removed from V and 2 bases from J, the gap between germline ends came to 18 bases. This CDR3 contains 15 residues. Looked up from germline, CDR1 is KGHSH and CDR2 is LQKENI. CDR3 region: CATPTGGSAGNTIYF. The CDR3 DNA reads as TGTGCCACCCCGACGGGGGGCTCGGCTGGAAACACCATATATTTT. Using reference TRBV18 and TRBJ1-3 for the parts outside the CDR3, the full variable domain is NAGVMQNPRHLVRRRGQEARLRCSPMKGHSHVYWYRQLPEEGLKFMVYLQKENIIDESGMPKERFSAEFPKEGPSILRIQQVVRGDSAAYFCATPTGGSAGNTIYFGEGSWLTVV.

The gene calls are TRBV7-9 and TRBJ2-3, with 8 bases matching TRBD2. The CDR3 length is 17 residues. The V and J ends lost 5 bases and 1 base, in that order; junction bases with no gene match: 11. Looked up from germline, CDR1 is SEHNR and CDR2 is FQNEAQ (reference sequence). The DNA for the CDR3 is TGTGCCAGCAGCCCAGGATCTAGCGGGTCCCGCACAGATACGCAGTATTTT. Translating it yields CASSPGSSGSRTDTQYF.

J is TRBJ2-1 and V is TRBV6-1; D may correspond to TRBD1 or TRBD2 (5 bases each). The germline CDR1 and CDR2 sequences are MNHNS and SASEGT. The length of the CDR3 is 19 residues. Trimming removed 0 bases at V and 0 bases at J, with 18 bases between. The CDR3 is CASSEALFVGPSSYNEQFF. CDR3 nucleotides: TGTGCCAGCAGTGAAGCGCTGTTCGTGGGACCCAGCTCCTACAATGAGCAGTTCTTC.

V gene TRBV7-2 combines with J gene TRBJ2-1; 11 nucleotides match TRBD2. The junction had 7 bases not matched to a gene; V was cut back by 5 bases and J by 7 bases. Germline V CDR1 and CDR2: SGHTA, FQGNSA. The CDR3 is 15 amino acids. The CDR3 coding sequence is TGTGCCAGCAGCCCCCGACTAGCGGGGTCGAATGAGCAGTTCTTC. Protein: CASSPRLAGSNEQFF.

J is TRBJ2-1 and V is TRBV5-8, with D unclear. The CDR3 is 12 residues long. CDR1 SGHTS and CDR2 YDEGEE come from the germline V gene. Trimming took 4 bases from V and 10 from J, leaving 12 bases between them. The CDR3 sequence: CASSLPVGEQFF. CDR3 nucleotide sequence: TGTGCCAGCAGCCTCCCCGTGGGGGAGCAGTTCTTC. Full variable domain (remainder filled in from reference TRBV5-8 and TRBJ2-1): EAGVTQSPTHLIKTRGQQATLRCSPISGHTSVYWYQQALGLGLQFLLWYDEGEERNRGNFPPRFSGRQFPNYSSELNVNALELEDSALYLCASSLPVGEQFFGPGTRLTVL.

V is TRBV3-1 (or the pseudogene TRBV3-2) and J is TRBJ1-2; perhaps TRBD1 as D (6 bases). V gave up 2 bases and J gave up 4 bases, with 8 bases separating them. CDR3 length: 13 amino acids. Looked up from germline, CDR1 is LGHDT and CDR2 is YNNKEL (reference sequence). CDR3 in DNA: TGTGCCAGCAGCCAAACAGGGCCCTATGGCTACACCTTC. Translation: CASSQTGPYGYTF.

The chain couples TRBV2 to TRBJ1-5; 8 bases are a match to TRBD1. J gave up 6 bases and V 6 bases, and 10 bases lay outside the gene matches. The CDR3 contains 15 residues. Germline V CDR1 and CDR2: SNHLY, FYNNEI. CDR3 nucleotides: TGTGCCAGCAGACGCAGCACAGGGGGTCCTCAGCCCCAGCATTTT. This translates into CASRRSTGGPQPQHF.

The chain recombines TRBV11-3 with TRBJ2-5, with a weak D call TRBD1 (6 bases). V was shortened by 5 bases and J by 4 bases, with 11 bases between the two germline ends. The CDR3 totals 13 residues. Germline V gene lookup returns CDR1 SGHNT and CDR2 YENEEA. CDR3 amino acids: CASSPGVLETQYF. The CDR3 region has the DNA TGTGCCAGCAGCCCAGGGGTTCTAGAGACCCAGTACTTC.

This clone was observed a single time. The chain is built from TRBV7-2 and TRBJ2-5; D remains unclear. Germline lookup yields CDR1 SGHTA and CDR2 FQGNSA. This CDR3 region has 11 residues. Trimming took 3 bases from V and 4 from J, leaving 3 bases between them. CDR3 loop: CASSFIETQYF. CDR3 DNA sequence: TGTGCCAGCAGCTTTATAGAGACCCAGTACTTC.